Below, 13 T cell receptor beta chains from the same sample are listed, as sequenced in a study of shared T cell receptors in the human thymus. TCRdb's copy holds only in-frame clones and misses some; the assay was immunoSEQ multiplex PCR. Of hundreds of thousands of clones detected, approximately 89% appear once; the ten largest clones hold roughly 0.0086%. These data are also associated with another study on human thymus T cells.

The sequenced sample was thymocytes. These receptors originate from a boy younger than two with a congenital heart defect.

V usage is TRBV27 and J usage is TRBJ2-2, with 8 bases that match TRBD1. The length of the CDR3 is 17 residues. Germline CDR1 MNHEY, CDR2 SMNVEV (reference sequence). The junction had 10 bases not matched to a gene; V was cut back by 3 bases and J by 4 bases. CDR3 sequence reads: CASSFRQGRTFTGELFF. The CDR3 region has the DNA TGTGCCAGCAGTTTCCGACAGGGGCGCACCTTCACCGGGGAGCTGTTTTTT.

This rearrangement joins TRBV9 to TRBJ2-7, with 7 bases that match TRBD2. V gave up 4 bases and J gave up 5 bases; unmatched junction bases: 6. The CDR3 has 13 amino acids. The germline V gene has CDR1 SGDLS and CDR2 YYNGEE. The CDR3 protein is CASSYSGEHEQYF. Here the CDR3 DNA reads TGTGCCAGCAGCTACAGCGGGGAGCACGAGCAGTACTTC.

Turning to this clone: Other DNA sequences in the sample encode the same CDR3. The V gene is TRBV6-5, the J gene TRBJ2-3; no clear D. Trimming removed 4 bases from V and 3 bases from J, with 2 bases in between. Germline CDR1 reads MNHEY; CDR2 reads SVGAGI. This CDR3 has 11 residues. The chain's CDR3 is CASSSTDTQYF. Written as DNA, the CDR3 is TGTGCCAGCAGTTCAACAGATACGCAGTATTTT.

This chain links TRBV5-1 with TRBJ2-7, with 10 bases aligning to TRBD2. The CDR3 runs to 15 residues. Germline assignment: CDR1 SGHRS and CDR2 YFSETQ. V lost 4 bases and J lost 4; bases outside the gene matches: 8. CDR3 sequence (DNA): TGCGCCAGCAGCATTACCGGGACTAGCGTTTACGAGCAGTACTTC. Its translation: CASSITGTSVYEQYF.

This clone appeared a single time. This chain links TRBV5-6 with TRBJ2-2; TRBD2 matches 8 bases. The CDR3 consists of 16 residues. V dropped 4 bases and J dropped 5; count of bases not matched to a gene: 10. Per the germline V gene, CDR1 is SGHDT and CDR2 is YYEEEE. The CDR3 DNA reads TGTGCCAGCAGCCCTACCGGGACTAGGGCTACCGGGGAGCTGTTTTTT. This sequence encodes CASSPTGTRATGELFF.

The V and J genes are TRBV7-8 and TRBJ2-7; D unclear. V dropped 3 bases and J dropped 2 bases, with 14 bases sitting between them. Per germline, CDR1 SGHVS and CDR2 FQNEAQ. This CDR3 is built from 15 residues. The CDR3 DNA is TGTGCCAGCAGCTTGGTCAGGCGTGGTACCTACGAGCAGTACTTC. Protein sequence: CASSLVRRGTYEQYF.

V gene TRBV7-9 combines with J gene TRBJ1-5; no clear D. Trimming shortened V by 3 bases and J by 5 bases, and 8 bases separated the two germline ends. This CDR3 is 13 amino acids long. Germline V gene data show CDR1 as SEHNR and CDR2 as FQNEAQ (reference sequence). The CDR3: CASSFSGDQPQHF. DNA for the CDR3: TGTGCCAGCAGCTTTTCCGGGGATCAGCCCCAGCATTTT.

This clone was seen a single time. The CDR3 DNA follows: TGTGCCAGCAGTTACGCGGGAGGTCCCGAGCAGTACTTC. Translation: CASSYAGGPEQYF. V usage is TRBV6-5 and J usage is TRBJ2-7; 8 bases match TRBD2. The germline V gene encodes CDR1 MNHEY and CDR2 SVGAGI. This CDR3 has 13 residues. V lost 2 bases, J lost 6 bases, and 3 bases stayed unmatched.

This clone was found a few times. The rearrangement joins TRBV27 to TRBJ1-6, with 7 bases matching TRBD1. Germline V lookup: CDR1 MNHEY, CDR2 SMNVEV (reference sequence). CDR3 length: 15 residues. The ends lost 5 bases at V and 9 bases at J; junction bases unmatched: 10. The CDR3 is CASSPMTGPPSPLHF. CDR3 nucleotide sequence: TGTGCCAGCAGTCCAATGACAGGGCCTCCTTCACCCCTCCACTTT.

The V call is TRBV14, the J call TRBJ2-1, with 8 nucleotides matching TRBD2. Looked up from germline, CDR1 is SGHDN and CDR2 is FVKESK. The CDR3 extends over 15 amino acids. The V and J ends lost 2 bases and 9 bases, in that order; junction bases with no gene match: 9. CDR3 DNA sequence: TGTGCCAGCAGCCAACCAGCGGGAGTGGTAGGTGAGCAGTTCTTC. Translated, it gives CASSQPAGVVGEQFF.

With regard to this clone: This specimen includes other DNA sequences encoding the same CDR3. CDR3 coding DNA: TGTGCCAGCAGCGTAGAGAGGCGAGATTCACCCCTCCACTTT. It encodes CASSVERRDSPLHF. The chain is built from TRBV9 and TRBJ1-6; no reliable D call. The CDR3 contains 14 residues. With 0 bases removed from V and 8 bases from J, the gap between germline ends came to 9 bases. Germline V gene lookup returns CDR1 SGDLS and CDR2 YYNGEE.

The chain uses TRBV6-7 and TRBJ2-1; 10 bases line up with TRBD2. TRBV6-7 is annotated as an ORF whose role is uncertain. This CDR3 comprises 14 residues. Trimming removed 7 bases from V and 5 bases from J; junction bases left unmatched: 5. CDR3 sequence: CASTAAGGNNEQFF. CDR3 in DNA: TGTGCCAGCACCGCAGCGGGGGGGAACAATGAGCAGTTCTTC.

J is TRBJ1-5 and V is TRBV19, with a tentative D call TRBD1 (6 bases). There are 13 residues in the CDR3. CDR1 and CDR2 from the germline V gene are LNHDA and SQIVND (reference sequence). Trimming removed 6 bases at V and 4 bases at J, with 10 bases between. CDR3 nucleotides: TGTGCCAGTAGGAGGGACAAAAATCAGCCCCAGCATTTT. Its protein product is CASRRDKNQPQHF. The full variable domain, rest sourced from reference TRBV19 and TRBJ1-5, is DGGITQSPKYLFRKEGQNVTLSCEQNLNHDAMYWYRQDPGQGLRLIYYSQIVNDFQKGDIAEGYSVSREKKESFPLTVTSAQKNPTAFYLCASRRDKNQPQHFGDGTRLSIL.